This entry concerns a single T cell receptor (beta chain). Its antigen is undetermined. The data were taken from a study of T cells expressing NK-cell markers. About the study: Sequencing of TCR beta repertoires drew on sorted CD3+CD56+NKG2C+, CD3+CD56+NKG2C- and CD3+CD56-NKG2C+ T cells. Among eight sequenced donors, seven carried HCMV seropositivity while one was seronegative.

Germline V lookup: CDR1 GTSNPN, CDR2 SVGIG (reference sequence). CDR3 length: 13 residues. TCRdb re-called the 5' RACE reads; every CDR3 protein appears as one record, without DNA. The sample has some 460,000 distinct CDR3 sequences. Study conclusions and caveats: One observes that, in a few donors, these clonotypes were also the leading ones within the CD3+CD56-NKG2C+ fraction.

V is TRBV30 and J is TRBJ2-7; without DNA, the TCRdb call of TRBD1 cannot be checked. The sequenced material came from blood T cells: a sorted CD56 or NKG2C T cell subset, CD4+ or CD8+ T cells, or bulk PBMC T cells (not recorded which). The source is a woman aged 45-59 years in good health. The CDR3: CAWTQDRAYEQYF.